This T cell receptor (beta chain) came from a study of blood T cell repertoires in COVID-19. Study information: T cells, B-cell-depleted T cells, or PBMCs supplied cDNA or gDNA.

By frequency in the sample, this clone is medium-sized. V shed 2 bases and J 5 bases; nucleotides not matched to a gene: 2. The CDR3 has 14 amino acids. CDR1 GTSNPN and CDR2 SVGIG come from the germline V gene (reference sequence). Original data processing: From reference gene primer amplification, estimates of nucleated cell counts were derived. The assay was immunoSEQ multiplex PCR, and TCRdb's table has in-frame clones only and misses some. D and trimming were read from the DNA, whereas the V and J calls and clone size are those reported in that table. The sample has under 250,000 clones; 86% are singletons.

Sequenced: peripheral blood. The chain uses TRBV30 and TRBJ1-6, with TRBD1 identical over 8 bases. The sequence was collected from a man aged 60 to 69 with acute or convalescent COVID-19. CDR3 region: CAWSSGQDNSPLHF. The DNA of the CDR3 is TGTGCCTGGAGTTCGGGACAGGATAATTCACCCCTCCACTTT.